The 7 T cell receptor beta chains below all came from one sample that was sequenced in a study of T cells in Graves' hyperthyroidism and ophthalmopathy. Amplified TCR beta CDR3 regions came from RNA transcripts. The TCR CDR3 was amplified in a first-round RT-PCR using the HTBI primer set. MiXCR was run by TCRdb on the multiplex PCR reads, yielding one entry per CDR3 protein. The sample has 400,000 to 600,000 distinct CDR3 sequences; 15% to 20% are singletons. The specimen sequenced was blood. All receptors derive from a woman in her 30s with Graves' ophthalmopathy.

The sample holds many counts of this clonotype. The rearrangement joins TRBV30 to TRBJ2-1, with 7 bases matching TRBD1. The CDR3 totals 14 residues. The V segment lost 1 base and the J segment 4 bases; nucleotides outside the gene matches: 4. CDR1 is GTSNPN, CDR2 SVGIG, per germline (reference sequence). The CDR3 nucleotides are TGTGCCTGGAGTGGGGACAGTTCATACAATGAGCAGTTCTTC. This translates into CAWSGDSSYNEQFF. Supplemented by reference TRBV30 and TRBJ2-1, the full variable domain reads SQTIHQWPATLVQPVGSPLSLECTVEGTSNPNLYWYRQAAGRGLQLLFYSVGIGQISSEVPQNLSASRPQDRQFILSSKKLLLSDSGFYLCAWSGDSSYNEQFFGPGTRLTVL.

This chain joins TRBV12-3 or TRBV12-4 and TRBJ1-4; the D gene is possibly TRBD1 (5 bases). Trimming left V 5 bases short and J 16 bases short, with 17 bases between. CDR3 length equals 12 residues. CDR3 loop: CASSHTGQPRFF. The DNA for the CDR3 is TGTGCCAGCAGTCATACCGGACAACCCCGGTTTTTT.

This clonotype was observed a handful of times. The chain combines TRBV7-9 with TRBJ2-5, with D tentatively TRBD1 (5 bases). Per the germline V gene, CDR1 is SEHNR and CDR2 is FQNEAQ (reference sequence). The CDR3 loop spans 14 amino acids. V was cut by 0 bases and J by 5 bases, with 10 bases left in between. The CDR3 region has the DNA TGTGCCAGCAGCTTAGCGGGGCTCGAGGAGACCCAGTACTTC. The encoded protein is CASSLAGLEETQYF.

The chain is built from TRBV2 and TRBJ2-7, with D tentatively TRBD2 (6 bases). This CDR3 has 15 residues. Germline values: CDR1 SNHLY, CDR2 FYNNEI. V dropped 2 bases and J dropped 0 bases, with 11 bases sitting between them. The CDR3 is CASSERGLRSYEQYF. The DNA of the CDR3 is TGTGCCAGCAGTGAACGGGGACTCCGCTCCTACGAGCAGTACTTC.

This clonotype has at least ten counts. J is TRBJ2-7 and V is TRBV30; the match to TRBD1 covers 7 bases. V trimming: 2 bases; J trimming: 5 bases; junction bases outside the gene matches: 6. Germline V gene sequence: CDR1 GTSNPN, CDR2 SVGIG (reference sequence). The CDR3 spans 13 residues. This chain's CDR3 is CAWSLRGQHEQYF. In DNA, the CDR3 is TGTGCCTGGAGTCTCCGGGGACAGCACGAGCAGTACTTC.

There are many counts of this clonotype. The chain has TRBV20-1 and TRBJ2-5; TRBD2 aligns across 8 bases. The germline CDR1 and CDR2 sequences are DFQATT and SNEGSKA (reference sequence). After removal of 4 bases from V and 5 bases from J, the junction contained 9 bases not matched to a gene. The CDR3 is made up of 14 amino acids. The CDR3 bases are TGCAGTGCTAACCCGGGGGGGTTCGGGGAGACCCAGTACTTC. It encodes CSANPGGFGETQYF.

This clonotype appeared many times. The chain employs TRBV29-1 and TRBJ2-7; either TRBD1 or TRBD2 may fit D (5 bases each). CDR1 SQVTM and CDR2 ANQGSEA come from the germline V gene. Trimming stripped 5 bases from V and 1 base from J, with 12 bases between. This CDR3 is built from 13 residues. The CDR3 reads CSVWRQGSYEQYF. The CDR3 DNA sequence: TGCAGCGTTTGGAGGCAGGGATCCTACGAGCAGTACTTC.